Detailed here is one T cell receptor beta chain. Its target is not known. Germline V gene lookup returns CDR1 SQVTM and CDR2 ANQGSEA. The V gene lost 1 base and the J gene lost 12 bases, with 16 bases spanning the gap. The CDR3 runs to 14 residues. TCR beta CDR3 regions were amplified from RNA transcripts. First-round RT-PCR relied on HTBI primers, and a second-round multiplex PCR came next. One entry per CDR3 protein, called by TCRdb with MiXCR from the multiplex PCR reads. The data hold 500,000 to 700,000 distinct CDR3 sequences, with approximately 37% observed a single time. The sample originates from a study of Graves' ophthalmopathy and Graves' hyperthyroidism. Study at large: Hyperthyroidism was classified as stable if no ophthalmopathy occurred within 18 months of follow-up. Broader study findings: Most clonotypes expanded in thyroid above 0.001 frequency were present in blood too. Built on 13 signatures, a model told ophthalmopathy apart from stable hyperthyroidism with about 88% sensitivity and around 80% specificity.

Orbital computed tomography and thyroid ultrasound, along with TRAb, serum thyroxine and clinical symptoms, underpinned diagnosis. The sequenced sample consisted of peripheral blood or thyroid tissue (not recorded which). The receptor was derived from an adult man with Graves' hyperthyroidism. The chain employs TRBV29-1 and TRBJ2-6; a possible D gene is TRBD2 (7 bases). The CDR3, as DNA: TGCAGCGTTGAAGGGAGGGGGAGGGGCTCCGTCCTGACTTTC. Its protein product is CSVEGRGRGSVLTF.